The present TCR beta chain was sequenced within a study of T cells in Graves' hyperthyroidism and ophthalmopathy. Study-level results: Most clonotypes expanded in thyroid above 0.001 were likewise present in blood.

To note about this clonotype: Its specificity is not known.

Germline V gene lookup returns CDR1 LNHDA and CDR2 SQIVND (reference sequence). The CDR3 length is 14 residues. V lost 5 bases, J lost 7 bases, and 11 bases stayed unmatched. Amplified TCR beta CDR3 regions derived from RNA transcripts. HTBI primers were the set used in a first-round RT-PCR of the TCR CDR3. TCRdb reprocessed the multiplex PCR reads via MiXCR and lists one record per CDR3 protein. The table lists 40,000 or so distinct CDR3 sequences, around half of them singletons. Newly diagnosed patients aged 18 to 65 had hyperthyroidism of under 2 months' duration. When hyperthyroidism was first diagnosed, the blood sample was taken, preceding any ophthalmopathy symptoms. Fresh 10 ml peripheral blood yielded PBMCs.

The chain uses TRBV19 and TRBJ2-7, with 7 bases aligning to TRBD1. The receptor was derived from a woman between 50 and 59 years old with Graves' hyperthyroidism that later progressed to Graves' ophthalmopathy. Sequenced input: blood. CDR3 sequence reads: CASSLRDSSAEQYF. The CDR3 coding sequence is TGTGCCAGTAGTCTCCGGGACAGTTCCGCTGAGCAGTACTTC.